This T cell receptor beta chain was recorded in a study of PD-L1 blockade in urothelial cancer. In the study overall: Prior chemotherapy ranged from 0 to 3 regimens per patient.

Turning to this clone: Antigen unknown.

General study points: Durable-benefit patients expanded tumor-associated blood clones more at 3 weeks.

Time point noted: peripheral blood 6 weeks after treatment start. Pretreatment sampling and on-treatment sampling together yielded between 1 and 8 samples for each patient. Method: immunoSEQ multiplex PCR; TCRdb's copy keeps in-frame clones and lacks some. The data hold fewer than 90,000 clones, with around 93% observed a single time. The CDR3 is 12 amino acids. V was shortened by 8 bases and J by 10 bases, with 17 bases between the two germline ends. From germline, CDR1 is MDHEN and CDR2 SYDVKM. The chain carries TRBV28 and TRBJ1-2; possibly TRBD1 for D (5 bases). This TCR was recovered from a woman aged 80 or older with urothelial cancer. The source material was PBMCs, sampled around atezolizumab (anti-PD-L1) treatment. CDR3 in amino acids: CASLRDSSVYTF. The CDR3 region has the DNA TGTGCCAGCCTCCGGGACTCCTCCGTCTACACCTTC.